The 25 T cell receptor beta chains reported below all come from one sample, sequenced in a study of identical twins. One entry per CDR3 protein results from TCRdb running MiXCR on the 5' RACE reads. This sample has roughly 1.6 million distinct CDR3 sequences, with under 35% found just once. The sample comprised cord blood. The receptor source for this set is a newborn girl in good health.

The V call is TRBV12-3 or TRBV12-4, the J call TRBJ2-3, with 10 bases matching TRBD2. This CDR3 is built from 21 residues. V lost 2 bases and J lost 0; bases outside the gene matches: 17. The CDR3 DNA sequence: TGTGCCAGCAGTTTAAGTCGCTTGGGAGCGGGAGGGCGGAAGAGCACAGATACGCAGTATTTT. It yields the protein CASSLSRLGAGGRKSTDTQYF.

In its sample, this clonotype was seen a few times. This chain joins TRBV10-3 and TRBJ2-5; no clear D. The DNA end favors TRBJ2-7, so the J call may be wrong. The CDR3 totals 14 residues. Looked up from germline, CDR1 is ENHRY and CDR2 is SYGVKD. The CDR3 here is CAISVLFGKNEQYF. CDR3 nucleotide sequence: TGTGCCATCAGTGTGTTGTTTGGCAAAAACGAGCAGTACTTC.

J is TRBJ1-5 and V is TRBV6-6, with D hard to call. Trimming shortened V by 2 bases and J by 7 bases, and 12 bases separated the two germline ends. The CDR3 is made up of 14 amino acids. CDR1 and CDR2 from the germline V gene are MNHNY and SVGAGI (reference sequence). The DNA of the CDR3 is TGTGCCAGCAGTTACCCCGAGGCCTCCCAGCCCCAGCATTTT. It specifies CASSYPEASQPQHF.

CDR3 bases: TGTGCCAGCAGCTGGTCTAGCGGGAGTAAGGCTAGCACAGATACGCAGTATTTT. Translated: CASSWSSGSKASTDTQYF. The chain joins TRBV11-2 to TRBJ2-3, with TRBD2 identical over 10 bases. The germline CDR1 and CDR2 sequences are SGHAT and FQNNGV. The V gene end was trimmed by 4 bases and the J gene end by 0 bases; junction bases not matched to a gene: 10. The CDR3 runs 18 residues.

This clonotype was seen more than once but under ten times. The rearrangement uses TRBV9 and TRBJ2-7; D unresolved. The length of the CDR3 is 13 residues. Germline CDR1 reads SGDLS; CDR2 reads YYNGEE. V lost 4 bases and J lost 3, with 11 bases in between. The CDR3 DNA reads TGTGCCAGCAGCTTAGGACCAGACTACGAGCAGTACTTC. Protein sequence: CASSLGPDYEQYF.

The chain combines TRBV25-1 with TRBJ2-1; unclear D gene. Trimming removed 7 bases from V and 11 bases from J, with 15 bases in between. Germline V CDR1 and CDR2: MGHDK, SYGVNS. This CDR3 is 12 amino acids long. CDR3 in DNA: TGTGCCAGCATTGACCGGCGGACCAAGCAGTTCTTC. Its protein product is CASIDRRTKQFF.

This clonotype was counted only a few times. The chain links TRBV9 to TRBJ2-3, with D possibly being TRBD1 or TRBD2 (5 bases each). The V end lost 2 bases, the J end lost 4 bases, and 17 bases lay between the germline ends. CDR3 length equals 16 residues. Germline-derived CDR1 and CDR2 are SGDLS and YYNGEE. CDR3 coding DNA: TGTGCCAGCAGCGTGGACCCCGGGACGGACCCAGATACGCAGTATTTT. Translating gives CASSVDPGTDPDTQYF.

Notes on this clonotype: Possible read error: a much larger clone is one base away. The gene calls are TRBV10-3 and TRBJ2-1, with D perhaps matching TRBD2 (5 bases). V lost 3 bases and J 10 bases, leaving 19 bases between the germline ends. CDR1 is ENHRY and CDR2 is SYGVKD in the germline V gene. The CDR3 totals 15 residues. This chain's CDR3 is CAISDETVLTREQFF. CDR3 nucleotides: TGTGCCATCAGTGACGAAACGGTCCTCACTAGAGAGCAGTTCTTC.

This chain joins TRBV2 and TRBJ1-5; possible D gene TRBD1, 6 bases. Trimming removed 6 bases from V and 2 bases from J, with 11 bases in between. The CDR3 has 14 amino acids. Per the germline V gene, CDR1 is SNHLY and CDR2 is FYNNEI. CDR3: CASRGSGGNQPQHF. As DNA, the CDR3 is TGTGCCAGCAGGGGATCAGGGGGCAATCAGCCCCAGCATTTT.

This clonotype was seen only a few times. The genes are TRBV7-9 and TRBJ2-7, with TRBD2 matching over 7 bases. This CDR3 has 16 amino acids. Germline CDR1 is SEHNR and CDR2 is FQNEAQ (reference sequence). Unmatched junction bases numbered 10, after V lost 2 bases and J lost 3 bases. CDR3 amino acids: CASSLKPGTGGYEQYF. CDR3 nucleotides: TGTGCCAGCAGCTTAAAGCCCGGTACGGGAGGCTACGAGCAGTACTTC.

The chain links TRBV6-6 to TRBJ2-1; 9 bases are a match to TRBD2. The CDR3 sequence is 14 residues long. V dropped 6 bases and J dropped 5; count of bases not matched to a gene: 5. Germline V gene sequence: CDR1 MNHNY, CDR2 SVGAGI (reference sequence). The CDR3 DNA is TGTGCCAGCAGGGTGGGACTAGCCGACAATGAGCAGTTCTTC. This gives the protein CASRVGLADNEQFF.

The genes are TRBV6-5 and TRBJ2-7, with D hard to call. The germline V gene encodes CDR1 MNHEY and CDR2 SVGAGI. This CDR3 region has 14 residues. The V end was cut by 0 bases, the J end by 1 base, with 7 bases between. The CDR3 is CASSYSPWSYEQYF. The CDR3, as DNA: TGTGCCAGCAGTTACTCGCCCTGGTCCTACGAGCAGTACTTC.

Concerning this clonotype: Relative to the germline gene, one junction end is altered; a read error may explain this. V gene TRBV20-1 combines with J gene TRBJ2-6, with D unclear. The CDR3 totals 14 residues. Germline CDR1 is DFQATT and CDR2 is SNEGSKA (reference sequence). CDR3 coding DNA: TGCAGTGCCAGCAACGGAGCTGGGGTCAACGTCCTGACTTTC. It encodes CSASNGAGVNVLTF.

This clonotype came up a few times. This chain joins TRBV27 and TRBJ1-5; maybe TRBD1 (5 bases). V was trimmed by 1 base and J by 8 bases, leaving 9 bases between them. Germline lookup yields CDR1 MNHEY and CDR2 SMNVEV (reference sequence). The CDR3 extends over 13 amino acids. CDR3 in DNA: TGTGCCAGCAGTTTATTTGGGGGGGAGCCCCAGCATTTT. Amino acid sequence: CASSLFGGEPQHF.

This chain joins TRBV14 and TRBJ2-7; TRBD1 matches at 8 bases. Unmatched junction bases numbered 4, after V lost 3 bases and J lost 0 bases. The CDR3 totals 15 residues. The V gene's germline CDR1 is SGHDN and CDR2 FVKESK. The CDR3 region has the DNA TGTGCCAGCAGCCATCGGGACAGGCGCTCCTACGAGCAGTACTTC. Residues: CASSHRDRRSYEQYF.

The V gene is TRBV18, the J gene TRBJ2-7; D might be TRBD1 or TRBD2, each matching 5 bases. Between the trimmed V and J ends, which lost 4 bases and 7 bases, there was a span of 14 bases. The V gene's germline CDR1 is KGHSH and CDR2 LQKENI. This CDR3 has 13 residues. The CDR3 protein is CASSRDAYNEQYF. The CDR3 nucleotides read TGTGCCAGCTCACGGGACGCGTACAATGAGCAGTACTTC.

The genes are TRBV20-1 and TRBJ1-2; TRBD1 agrees at 7 bases. Germline CDR1 is DFQATT and CDR2 is SNEGSKA (reference sequence). V dropped 5 bases and J dropped 7; count of bases not matched to a gene: 7. The CDR3 consists of 12 residues. The CDR3 is CSAPQTGFGYTF. Here the CDR3 DNA reads TGCAGTGCTCCCCAGACAGGGTTTGGCTACACCTTC.

This chain connects TRBV20-1 to TRBJ2-2; TRBD2 matches at 7 bases. The V gene's germline CDR1 is DFQATT and CDR2 SNEGSKA (reference sequence). The CDR3 sequence is 14 residues long. With V trimmed by 4 bases and J by 2 bases, 4 bases remained unmatched. The CDR3 DNA sequence: TGCAGTGCTATAGGGAGGGCTAACACCGGGGAGCTGTTTTTT. Protein: CSAIGRANTGELFF.

The V call is TRBV21-1, the J call TRBJ1-6; the table assigns TRBD1, which was not confirmed against the DNA. TRBV21-1 is marked as a pseudogene. This CDR3 is built from 15 residues. The CDR3 spells CASTTGRFYNSPLHF. CDR3 in DNA: TGTGCCAGCACTACGGGACGTTTCTATAATTCACCCCTCCACTTT.

This clonotype was picked up a small number of times. The V gene is TRBV7-9, the J gene TRBJ2-4, with TRBD1 matching over 7 bases. Trimming at V came to 6 bases and at J to 0 bases, leaving 5 bases not matched to a gene. Germline V gives CDR1 SEHNR, CDR2 FQNEAQ (reference sequence). CDR3 length: 15 residues. The CDR3, as DNA: TGTGCCAGCAGATCGACAGGGATAGCCAAAAACATTCAGTACTTC. Protein product: CASRSTGIAKNIQYF.

Remarks on this clonotype: The junction departs from germline at one end; a sequencing error may be responsible. V gene TRBV6-2 or TRBV6-3 combines with J gene TRBJ1-5; D gene uncertain. The germline V gene has CDR1 MNHEY and CDR2 SVGEGT. This CDR3 is built from 15 residues. The CDR3 sequence: CASTKTLSANRPQHF. For the CDR3, the DNA is TGTGCCAGCACCAAGACCCTTAGTGCCAATCGGCCCCAGCATTTT.

This clonotype was recorded many times. This chain connects TRBV6-5 to TRBJ2-7; D unclear. The V end was cut by 0 bases, the J end by 2 bases, with 8 bases between. Germline values: CDR1 MNHEY, CDR2 SVGAGI. The CDR3 runs to 14 residues. Here the CDR3 reads CASSYSAGPYEQYF. The DNA for the CDR3 is TGTGCCAGCAGTTACTCGGCAGGTCCCTACGAGCAGTACTTC.

Points on this clonotype: One base away lies a much larger clone, so this may be a sequencing read error. The V gene is TRBV12-3 or TRBV12-4, the J gene TRBJ2-5, with 11 bases aligning to TRBD2. The CDR3 length is 18 residues. The J segment lost 11 bases and the V segment lost 6 bases, leaving 23 bases of the junction unmatched. The CDR3 protein is CASRGGTSGAQPYNEQYF. The DNA of the CDR3 is TGTGCCAGCAGGGGAGGGACTAGCGGAGCACAACCCTACAATGAGCAGTACTTC.

The DNA of the CDR3 is TGTGCCAGCAGCCAAGATATATGGGCTCCAAATCAGCCCCAGCATTTT. It yields the protein CASSQDIWAPNQPQHF. The chain has TRBV4-2 and TRBJ1-5; no clear D. The V and J ends lost 0 bases and 4 bases respectively, with 13 bases between them. Germline CDR1 reads LGHNA; CDR2 reads YNFKEQ. This CDR3 has 16 residues.

This clonotype appeared a few times. V usage is TRBV27 and J usage is TRBJ2-3; 7 positions agree with TRBD1. The germline V gene has CDR1 MNHEY and CDR2 SMNVEV (reference sequence). CDR3 length: 17 residues. Trimming cost V 4 bases and J 2 bases; bases outside gene matches: 12. CDR3 sequence reads: CASSWGSGTVSTDTQYF. DNA for the CDR3: TGTGCCAGCAGTTGGGGGAGTGGGACAGTTTCCACAGATACGCAGTATTTT.